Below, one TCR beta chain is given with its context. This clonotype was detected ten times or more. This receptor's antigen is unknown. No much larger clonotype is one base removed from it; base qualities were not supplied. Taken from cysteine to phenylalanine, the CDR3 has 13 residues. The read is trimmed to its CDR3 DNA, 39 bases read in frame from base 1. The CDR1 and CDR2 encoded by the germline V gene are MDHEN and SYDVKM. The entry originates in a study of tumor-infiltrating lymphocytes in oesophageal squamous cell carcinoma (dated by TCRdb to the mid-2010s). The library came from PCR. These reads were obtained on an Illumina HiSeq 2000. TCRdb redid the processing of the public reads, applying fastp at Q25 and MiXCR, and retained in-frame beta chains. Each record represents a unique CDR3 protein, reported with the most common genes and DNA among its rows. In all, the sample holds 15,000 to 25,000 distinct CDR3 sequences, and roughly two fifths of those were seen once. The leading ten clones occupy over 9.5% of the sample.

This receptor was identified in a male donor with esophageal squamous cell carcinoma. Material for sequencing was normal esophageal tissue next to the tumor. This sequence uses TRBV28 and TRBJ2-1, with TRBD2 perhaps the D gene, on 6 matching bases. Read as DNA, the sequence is TGTACTTCAACCGGGAGCTCCTACAATGAGCAGTTCTTC. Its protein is CTSTGSSYNEQFF.